This T cell receptor beta chain was obtained from a study of regulatory T cells in long-lasting Graves disease (dated by TCRdb to the early 2020s). About the full investigation: Patients with newly diagnosed Graves' disease had been on antithyroid drugs for under 3 months. Patients with persistent Graves' disease were compared with patients with newly diagnosed Graves' disease using TCR sequencing and RNA sequencing of peripheral blood. A total of roughly 33 samples were covered by TCR sequencing, comprising 13 persistent and around 20 newly diagnosed Graves' disease patients. The study was conducted in China and was registered as a clinical trial. Beyond this particular receptor, the publication reports: Lower TCR Shannon entropy and fewer highly expanded clones were observed in persistent Graves' disease patients than in newly diagnosed patients, which suggested clonal expansion. Sequencing and analysis were restricted to the TCR beta chain. The study examined only peripheral blood because the primary lesion, thyroid tissue, could not be accessed. Persistent disease showed preferential use of TRBV28, TRBJ1-2 and TRBJ2-5, whereas newly diagnosed disease favored TRBV20-1 and TRBJ2-1. Patients with persistent disease shared more public clonotypes (around 3,000) than newly diagnosed patients did (around 1,000). The authors noted that the small sample size was a limitation that may lower accuracy.

Trimming costs V 5 bases and J 0 bases, and their ends lie 14 bases apart. The cysteine opens and the phenylalanine closes a CDR3 of 17 amino acids. The read is trimmed to its CDR3 DNA, 51 bases read in frame from base 1. The germline V gene supplies CDR1 MDHEN and CDR2 SYDVKM. The library came from multiplex PCR. Sequencer: Illumina HiSeq 4000. iRepertoire HTBI primers and Arm-PCR amplification of CDR3 regions were used to construct TCR beta libraries. Gel purification was performed on PCR products prior to sequencing. The published analysis was carried out like this. Gene usage analysis of CDR3 amino acid clonotypes relied on the approximately 62 TRBV and 15 or so TRBJ segments identified across samples. COPE and FqMerger were used to merge filtered high-quality paired reads into contigs. BLAST was used to align contigs to IMGT TRBV, TRBD and TRBJ reference genes, and CDR3 was defined according to IMGT. Any clonotype with a frequency above 0.1% was counted as a highly expanded clone. Shannon entropy served as the measure of repertoire diversity, while the Gini coefficient captured V-J evenness. Clonotypes shared by more than one individual were considered public. The public reads were reprocessed in TCRdb via fastp at Q25 and MiXCR, keeping in-frame beta chains. Under each unique CDR3 protein, matching rows form one entry showing the most common genes and DNA. These V and J calls are TCRdb output, not the study's own analysis. For this sample there are about 430,000 distinct CDR3 sequences; about 15% appear just once. In total, the top ten clones hold over 7.5% of the sample.

This clonotype was counted many times. The specificity of this receptor is unknown. Base qualities are not provided; no much larger clone lies one nucleotide away. The time point label, as the study defines it: newly diagnosed GD, antithyroid drugs for less than 3 months. For both TCR sequencing and RNA sequencing, RNA was extracted from PBMCs using TRIzol. Graves' disease was diagnosed according to American Thyroid Association guidelines. Patients were recruited from an endocrinology department in Xi'an, China. Each patient gave 8.5 to 9.5 milliliters of peripheral blood, collected in an EDTA anticoagulant tube. Ficoll Paque Plus density gradient separation was used to isolate PBMCs, and no additional T cell sorting was done. An Agilent 2100 Bioanalyzer and agarose gel were used to check RNA quality, and a NanoDrop 2000 was used to measure RNA concentration. These data were also filed under a second study, of T cells in Graves' hyperthyroidism and ophthalmopathy. The second study also describes: A patient counted as having stable Graves' hyperthyroidism if no progression to ophthalmopathy occurred over 18 months of follow-up. The hyperthyroidism patients were between 18 and 65 years old and newly diagnosed, with a disease duration of less than 2 months. Exclusion was applied to patients with uncontrolled infections, other autoimmune diseases, pregnancy or lactation. Diagnoses relied on clinical symptoms, serum thyroxine and TRAb, thyroid ultrasound and orbital computed tomography. A first-round RT-PCR of the TCR CDR3 used the HTBI primer set with the Qiagen OneStep RT-PCR kit. Most expanded thyroid clonotypes (frequency above 0.001) were also detected in blood, suggesting blood repertoires may reflect thyroid immune responses. A model built on a 13 V-J signature distinguished ophthalmopathy from stable hyperthyroidism, reaching 85% to 90% sensitivity and about 81% specificity in cross-validation and 80%/75% in testing. In validation, the model predicted progression to ophthalmopathy with 65% to 71% sensitivity and over 72% specificity, a median of about 6.7 months before onset. To identify distinguishing TCR V-J signatures, a discovery cohort of about a hundred patients was used, comprising 43 with Graves' ophthalmopathy and 55 to 65 with stable Graves' hyperthyroidism. Prospective prediction of ophthalmopathy was tested in an independent validation cohort consisting of fewer than 20 hyperthyroidism patients and around 16 patients who later progressed to ophthalmopathy. The roughly 90 discovery patients were divided at random into training and test sets in a 7:3 ratio. The study also compared thyroid tissue and blood T-cell repertoires from about 6 Graves' hyperthyroidism patients. Following sampling, methimazole starting at 30 mg daily was given to hyperthyroidism patients, and high-dose intravenous methylprednisolone was given to ophthalmopathy patients. Libraries were constructed in a second round of multiplex PCR, after which size selection and purification were performed. Sequencing of the libraries was done on an Illumina HiSeq2000 using paired-end 100 bp reads. SOAPnuke was used to process the raw data, throwing out any read that contained adapters or uncalled bases, had a mean Phred below 15, or lacked an exact constant-primer or identifier match. COPE v1.2.5 was used to merge high-quality paired reads, and clonotypes were defined as unique nucleotide sequences. MiTCR v1.1 was used to align the clonotypes against IMGT TRBV, TRBD and TRBJ reference segments. The analysis was restricted to V-J combinations with a frequency above 0.0001, which together covered about 99% of the repertoires. A TCS score was defined as the ratio of F50 (clonal expansion) to E x V (chaos), with BLOSUM62-based TCRdist applied between CDR3 peptides within each V-J. Welch's t-statistics and random forest reduced 500 to 550 V-J features to under 15, which were used in a naive Bayes classifier (R e1071). Sample size was not statistically predetermined, and blinding of investigators to group allocation was not performed. TCR Vbeta CDR3 sequencing of 135 peripheral blood samples (about 45 ophthalmopathy, roughly 72 hyperthyroidism and around 17 progressor patients) is reported in the paper.

Sequences were derived from peripheral blood mononuclear cells (PBMCs), sampled at new diagnosis, from a patient treated with antithyroid drugs. The receptor was derived from a woman between 35 and 50 years old with Graves disease. Donor details come from another sample of the same person, matched by shared clones. The sequence joins TRBV28 to TRBJ2-6; TRBD1 might be the D gene, on 6 matching bases. CDR3 sequence: CASSLGQTISGANVLTF. The DNA sequence reads TGTGCCAGCAGTCTCGGACAGACCATCTCTGGGGCCAACGTCCTGACTTTC.